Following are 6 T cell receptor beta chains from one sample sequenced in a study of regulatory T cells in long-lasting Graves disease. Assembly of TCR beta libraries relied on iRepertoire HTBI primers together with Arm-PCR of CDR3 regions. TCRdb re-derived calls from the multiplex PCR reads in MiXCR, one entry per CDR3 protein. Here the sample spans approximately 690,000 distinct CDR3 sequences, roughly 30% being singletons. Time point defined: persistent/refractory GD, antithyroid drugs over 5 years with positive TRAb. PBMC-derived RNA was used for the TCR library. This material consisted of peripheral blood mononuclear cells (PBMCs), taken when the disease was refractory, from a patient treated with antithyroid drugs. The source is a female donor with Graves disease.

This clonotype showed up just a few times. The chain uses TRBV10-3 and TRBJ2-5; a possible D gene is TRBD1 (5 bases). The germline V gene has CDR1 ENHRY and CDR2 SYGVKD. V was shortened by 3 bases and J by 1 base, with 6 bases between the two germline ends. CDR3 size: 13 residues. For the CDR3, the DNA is TGTGCCATCAGTGACAGGGCCCAAGAGACCCAGTACTTC. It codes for CAISDRAQETQYF.

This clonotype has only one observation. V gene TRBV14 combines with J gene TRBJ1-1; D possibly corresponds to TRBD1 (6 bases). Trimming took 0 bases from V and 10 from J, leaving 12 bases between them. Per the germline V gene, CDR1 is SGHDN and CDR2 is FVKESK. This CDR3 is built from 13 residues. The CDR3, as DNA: TGTGCCAGCAGCCAAGATCCCTGGGGGCGAGCTTTCTTT. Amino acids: CASSQDPWGRAFF.

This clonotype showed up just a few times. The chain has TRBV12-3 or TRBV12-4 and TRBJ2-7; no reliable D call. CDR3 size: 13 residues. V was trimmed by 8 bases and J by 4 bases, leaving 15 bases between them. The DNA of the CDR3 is TGTGCCAGCTGGGAAGGGATGGGATACGAGCAGTACTTC. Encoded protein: CASWEGMGYEQYF.

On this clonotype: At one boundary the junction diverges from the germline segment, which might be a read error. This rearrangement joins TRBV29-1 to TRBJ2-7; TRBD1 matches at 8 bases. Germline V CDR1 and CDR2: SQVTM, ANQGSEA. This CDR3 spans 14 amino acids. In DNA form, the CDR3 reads TGCAACGTTGAAGAACCAGGACAGGGATACGAGCAGTACTTC. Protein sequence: CNVEEPGQGYEQYF.

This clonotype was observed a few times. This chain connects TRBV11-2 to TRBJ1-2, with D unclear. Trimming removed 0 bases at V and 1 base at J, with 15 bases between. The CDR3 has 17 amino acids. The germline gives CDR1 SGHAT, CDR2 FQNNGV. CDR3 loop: CASSLDLAGLNNYGYTF. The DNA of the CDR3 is TGTGCCAGCAGCTTAGATTTGGCAGGCCTGAATAACTATGGCTACACCTTC.

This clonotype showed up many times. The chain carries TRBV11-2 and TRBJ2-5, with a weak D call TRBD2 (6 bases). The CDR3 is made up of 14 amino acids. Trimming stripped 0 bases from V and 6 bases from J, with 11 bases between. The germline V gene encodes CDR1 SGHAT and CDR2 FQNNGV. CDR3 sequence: CASSLDFAGKTQYF. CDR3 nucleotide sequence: TGTGCCAGCAGCTTAGATTTTGCGGGGAAGACCCAGTACTTC. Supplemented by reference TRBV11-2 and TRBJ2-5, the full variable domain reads EAGVAQSPRYKIIEKRQSVAFWCNPISGHATLYWYQQILGQGPKLLIQFQNNGVVDDSQLPKDRFSAERLKGVDSTLKIQPAKLEDSAVYLCASSLDFAGKTQYFGPGTRLLVL.